This is a list of T cell receptor beta chains from one sample in a study of blood T cell repertoires in COVID-19. TCRdb's copy holds only in-frame clones and misses some; the assay was immunoSEQ multiplex PCR. The repertoire includes 60,000 to 65,000 clones, around nine tenths of them detected once, and less than 9.5% sits in the top ten. The source material was peripheral blood. Receptor source: a woman over 75 with active COVID-19. Each CDR3 is given with its conserved first and last residue. A D gene is named only where the DNA matches it firmly. A row's size may be missing; if present it is once, few, many or a size class.

TRBJ2-5,-,-,TRBV4-1,TGCGCCAGCAGCCAACGGAGAGGGGGACAAGAGACCCAGTACTTC,CASSQRRGGQETQYF
TRBJ2-3,-,TRBD2,TRBV19,TGTGCCAGTAGAACTAGCGGGGTTTCAGATACGCAGTATTTT,CASRTSGVSDTQYF
TRBJ2-7,-,-,TRBV4-1,TGCGCCAGCAGCCAAGAGCGGGGATTCTCCTACGAGCAGTACTTC,CASSQERGFSYEQYF
TRBJ2-2,-,TRBD2,TRBV6-4,TGTGCCAGCTCGACTAGCGGATACCACACCGGGGAGCTGTTTTTT,CASSTSGYHTGELFF
TRBJ2-6,-,-,TRBV7-2,TGTGCCAGCAGCGTTCCAGGGGTCGGGGCCAACGTCCTGACTTTC,CASSVPGVGANVLTF
TRBJ2-5,-,TRBD2,TRBV2,TGTGCCAGCAGATTAGCGGGGGGGCCTCGGGAGACCCAGTACTTC,CASRLAGGPRETQYF
TRBJ2-1,-,TRBD2,TRBV25-1,TGTGCCAGCAGCTCGCGGGGGTCCTCCTACAATGAGCAGTTCTTC,CASSSRGSSYNEQFF
TRBJ2-7,-,-,TRBV28,TGTGCCAGCAGCCCCGCGGGGACCGGTAGGTCCTACGAGCAGTACTTC,CASSPAGTGRSYEQYF
TRBJ2-5,-,TRBD1,TRBV7-2,TGTGCCAGCAGCTCGAAGACAGGGGGAGAGACCCAGTACTTC,CASSSKTGGETQYF
TRBJ2-2,-,-,TRBV7-8,TGTGCCAGCAGCTTATCACAGAACACCGGGGAGCTGTTTTTT,CASSLSQNTGELFF
TRBJ2-3,-,TRBD2,TRBV5-1,TGCGCCAGCAGCCTAGGACTAGCGGGGGGACGCACAGATACGCAGTATTTT,CASSLGLAGGRTDTQYF
TRBJ2-6,-,TRBD1,TRBV7-2,TGTGCCAGCAGCCCTACCGGGACAGGGGTCGGGGCCAACGTCCTGACTTTC,CASSPTGTGVGANVLTF
TRBJ2-4,-,TRBD2,TRBV5-5,TGTGCCAGCAGCTTGACTAGCGGGAGCGTGAACATTCAGTACTTC,CASSLTSGSVNIQYF
TRBJ1-2,-,-,TRBV28,TGTGCCAGCGAAGAACTCCGGACAGTCGCGGGCTACACCTTC,CASEELRTVAGYTF
TRBJ1-6,-,TRBD1,TRBV5-1,TGCGCCAGCAGCTTGGGGCAGGGGGAGCGTTCTCTCACCCTCCACTTT,CASSLGQGERSLTLHF
TRBJ2-3,once,TRBD2,TRBV2,TGTGCCAGCAGTGAACCCAAACTAGCGGGTCTGGATACGCAGTATTTT,CASSEPKLAGLDTQYF
TRBJ1-5,-,-,TRBV27,TGTGCCACCAGGGGCCAGTATAGCAATCAGCCCCAGCATTTT,CATRGQYSNQPQHF
TRBJ1-2,-,TRBD1,TRBV5-1,TGCGCCAGCAGCTCACGTCCGACAGGGACGGGGGCAGATGGCTACACCTTC,CASSSRPTGTGADGYTF
TRBJ2-3,-,TRBD2,TRBV7-2,TGTGCCAGCAGCCCCGGGGGGACTAGCTTTGATACGCAGTATTTT,CASSPGGTSFDTQYF
TRBJ2-5,-,-,TRBV6-5,TGTGCCAGCAGTTCAACGGGGAAAGGGTACCAAGAGACCCAGTACTTC,CASSSTGKGYQETQYF
TRBJ2-3,-,-,TRBV19,TGTGCCAGTAGTATAGGGTCGACGGGGGACGCAGATACGCAGTATTTT,CASSIGSTGDADTQYF
TRBJ2-1,-,TRBD2,TRBV2,TGTGCCAGCAGTGAGTTTCTAGCGGGGAACAATGAGCAGTTCTTC,CASSEFLAGNNEQFF
TRBJ1-2,-,-,TRBV7-9,TGTGCCAGCAGGACACGGGAGAGCGGCTATGGCTACACCTTC,CASRTRESGYGYTF
TRBJ2-1,-,-,TRBV4-1,TGCGCCAGCAGCTCGATACAGGGCCTGAGCTCCTACAATGAGCAGTTCTTC,CASSSIQGLSSYNEQFF
TRBJ2-7,-,TRBD1,TRBV5-1,TGCGCCAGCAGCTTGGGTCCGGGACAGGGGGCCCACGAGCAGTACTTC,CASSLGPGQGAHEQYF
TRBJ2-7,-,TRBD2,TRBV7-2,TGTGCCAGCAGCCTGGGACTAGCGGGAGGGCTGGAGCAGTACTTC,CASSLGLAGGLEQYF
TRBJ2-3,once,TRBD1,TRBV27,TGTGCCAGCAGTTCAAGGTCTTCAGGGACAGCGCAGTATTTT,CASSSRSSGTAQYF
TRBJ2-3,-,-,TRBV29-1,TGCAGCGTTGATACGGGCACAGATACGCAGTATTTT,CSVDTGTDTQYF
TRBJ2-5,-,TRBD2,TRBV5-1,TGCGCCAGCAGCCCGATCGGGACTAGCGGCCAAGAGACCCAGTACTTC,CASSPIGTSGQETQYF
TRBJ2-5,-,-,TRBV5-1,TGCGCCAGCAGGGCGACGGGCCAAGAGACCCAGTACTTC,CASRATGQETQYF
TRBJ1-2,once,TRBD1,TRBV9,TGTGCCAGCAGCGTAGCTCCGGGACAGGGTAATGGCTACACCTTC,CASSVAPGQGNGYTF
TRBJ2-3,-,TRBD2,TRBV5-1,TGCGCCAGCAGCCCCCGTTCTAGCGGGAGGGTTGCAGATACGCAGTATTTT,CASSPRSSGRVADTQYF
TRBJ2-5,once,TRBD1,TRBV9,TGTGCCAGCAGCGTGGGGACGACAGGGCGGGTAGAGACCCAGTACTTC,CASSVGTTGRVETQYF
TRBJ2-3,-,-,TRBV5-4,TGTGCCAGCAGCTTTCCCGGGGGAGACACAGATACGCAGTATTTT,CASSFPGGDTDTQYF
TRBJ2-7,few,TRBD1,TRBV7-9,TGTGCCAGCAGCCTGATGACAGGGTACGAGCAGTACTTC,CASSLMTGYEQYF
TRBJ2-7,-,TRBD2,TRBV3-1/TRBV3-2,TGTGCCAGCAGCCAAGTGGCGGGAGAGGGGGAGCAGTACTTC,CASSQVAGEGEQYF
TRBJ1-4,few,-,TRBV7-9,TGTGCCAGCAGCGTTCCTTCGTCGAATGAAAAACTGTTTTTT,CASSVPSSNEKLFF
TRBJ1-2,-,-,TRBV19,TGTGCCAGTAGTCCGACGGGGATCGGAGGCTACACCTTC,CASSPTGIGGYTF
TRBJ1-6,once,-,TRBV6-5,TGTGCCAGCAGTTACGGGGGGACTTATAATTCACCCCTCCACTTT,CASSYGGTYNSPLHF
TRBJ2-2,-,TRBD1,TRBV10-3,TGTGCCACCGAGACAGGGTTTGCCGGGGAGCTGTTTTTT,CATETGFAGELFF
TRBJ2-7,-,TRBD1,TRBV28,TGTGCCACCGACAGGGCCCCTAACTACGAGCAGTACTTC,CATDRAPNYEQYF
TRBJ2-7,-,-,TRBV7-9,TGTGCCAGCAGAGAAACAGGAGAGCAGTACTTC,CASRETGEQYF
TRBJ2-3,-,-,TRBV6-5,TGTGCCAGCGTCCCTAGCGCGACAGATACGCAGTATTTT,CASVPSATDTQYF
TRBJ2-2,-,TRBD1,TRBV2,TGTGCCAGCAGGAGGGGGCCGGGCACCGGGGAGCTGTTTTTT,CASRRGPGTGELFF
TRBJ1-2,-,TRBD1,TRBV7-2,TGTGCCAGCAGCTTAGGACAGGGGGGAGGCTATGGCTACACCTTC,CASSLGQGGGYGYTF
TRBJ1-5,-,-,TRBV4-1,TGCGCCAGCAGCCACCTAAACCTCGGAGGCAATCAGCCCCAGCATTTT,CASSHLNLGGNQPQHF
TRBJ2-2,once,-,TRBV2,TGTGCCAGCGGGCCAGGGACTTACGGGGGGGAGCTGTTTTTT,CASGPGTYGGELFF
TRBJ2-2,-,TRBD2,TRBV5-1,TGCGCCAGCAGATTGGGACTAGAGGATACCGGGGAGCTGTTTTTT,CASRLGLEDTGELFF
TRBJ2-7,-,TRBD1,TRBV6-1,TGTGCCAGCAGTGAATCAGGGGGCTACTTCGAGCAGTACTTC,CASSESGGYFEQYF
TRBJ1-4,-,-,TRBV28,TGTGCCAGCAGTTTGAGGGGGGGGACTAATGAAAAACTGTTTTTT,CASSLRGGTNEKLFF
TRBJ2-7,-,-,TRBV10-2,TGCGCCAGCAGGCAGGGGGGCTACGAGCAGTACTTC,CASRQGGYEQYF
TRBJ1-1,-,-,TRBV7-8,TGTGCCAGCAGCTTATCTACCGGGGGTACTGAAGCTTTCTTT,CASSLSTGGTEAFF
TRBJ1-1,-,-,TRBV30,TGTGCCTGGAGTCGAGTGAACACTGAAGCTTTCTTT,CAWSRVNTEAFF
TRBJ2-7,-,TRBD1,TRBV2,TGTGCCAGCAGTAACCGGGACAGGACTGCCTACGAGCAGTACTTC,CASSNRDRTAYEQYF
TRBJ2-7,-,TRBD2,TRBV28,TGTGCCAGCTCCGCAGCGGGAGTGTACGAGCAGTACTTC,CASSAAGVYEQYF